The 20 T cell receptor beta chains reported below all come from one sample, sequenced in a study of blood T cell repertoires in COVID-19. The table came from immunoSEQ multiplex PCR; TCRdb's copy has only in-frame clones and leaves some out. The sample carries some 77,000 clones, 65% to 85% recorded once. Material: peripheral blood. The receptor set was obtained from an older woman with acute or convalescent COVID-19.

A few counts support this clone. V and J are TRBV7-9 and TRBJ1-3; D ambiguous. This CDR3 contains 15 residues. The V gene lost 8 bases and the J gene lost 0 bases, with 14 bases spanning the gap. Per germline, CDR1 SEHNR and CDR2 FQNEAQ (reference sequence). In DNA form, the CDR3 reads TGTGCCAGCCAGGAGGTCTCATACTCTGGAAACACCATATATTTT. This sequence encodes CASQEVSYSGNTIYF.

V usage is TRBV2 and J usage is TRBJ1-2; TRBD1 matches 7 bases. The CDR3 has 15 residues. Unmatched junction bases numbered 10, after V lost 1 base and J lost 8 bases. Germline V gene lookup returns CDR1 SNHLY and CDR2 FYNNEI. The CDR3 spells CASSEGQTGYRGYTF. In DNA form, the CDR3 reads TGTGCCAGCAGTGAAGGTCAGACAGGGTATCGCGGCTACACCTTC. The full variable domain, rest sourced from reference TRBV2 and TRBJ1-2, is EPEVTQTPSHQVTQMGQEVILRCVPISNHLYFYWYRQILGQKVEFLVSFYNNEISEKSEIFDDQFSVERPDGSNFTLKIRSTKLEDSAMYFCASSEGQTGYRGYTFGSGTRLTVV.

The J gene is TRBJ1-4, the V gene TRBV2; D remains ambiguous. V was shortened by 7 bases and J by 1 base, with 10 bases between the two germline ends. The CDR3 spans 14 residues. CDR1 is SNHLY and CDR2 is FYNNEI in the germline V gene. In nucleotides, the CDR3 is TGTGCCAGCATTCTTGAGCAAACTAATGAAAAACTGTTTTTT. Protein: CASILEQTNEKLFF.

A single count supports this clone. The gene calls are TRBV5-6 and TRBJ1-5, with D tentatively TRBD1 (6 bases). V lost 3 bases and J lost 6, with 7 bases in between. The CDR3 consists of 12 residues. The germline V gene encodes CDR1 SGHDT and CDR2 YYEEEE. In nucleotides, the CDR3 is TGTGCCAGCAGCTGGGGGCGTCAGCCCCAGCATTTT. It codes for CASSWGRQPQHF. Together with reference TRBV5-6 and TRBJ1-5, the CDR3 gives the full variable domain: DAGVTQSPTHLIKTRGQQVTLRCSPKSGHDTVSWYQQALGQGPQFIFQYYEEEERQRGNFPDRFSGHQFPNYSSELNVNALLLGDSALYLCASSWGRQPQHFGDGTRLSIL.

The V call is TRBV7-2, the J call TRBJ2-7, with TRBD1 matching over 9 bases. Germline CDR1 and CDR2: SGHTA and FQGNSA. The CDR3 totals 15 residues. Losses at the gene ends were 6 bases for V and 4 bases for J; bases not matched to a gene: 10. The CDR3 loop reads CASSPDRDREYEQYF. CDR3 DNA sequence: TGTGCCAGCAGTCCTGACCGGGACAGGGAGTACGAGCAGTACTTC.

V gene TRBV10-1 combines with J gene TRBJ1-1, with TRBD1 identical over 8 bases. The trim removed 6 bases at V and 11 bases at J, leaving 14 bases unmatched. The CDR3 totals 14 residues. Germline-derived CDR1 and CDR2 are WNHNN and SYGVQD (reference sequence). The CDR3 protein is CASRKLPRGQGAFF. The CDR3 nucleotides read TGCGCCAGCAGGAAGCTACCCAGGGGGCAGGGGGCTTTCTTT.

The chain has TRBV19 and TRBJ1-1; D is unclear. Germline values: CDR1 LNHDA, CDR2 SQIVND (reference sequence). The CDR3 covers 16 residues. Between the trimmed V and J ends, which lost 2 bases and 1 base, there was a span of 14 bases. CDR3 nucleotides: TGTGCCAGTAGTATAAACGGGGTAGGAGGGAACACTGAAGCTTTCTTT. This gives the protein CASSINGVGGNTEAFF.

This chain uses TRBV6-5 with TRBJ1-6; 8 bases agree with TRBD1. CDR3 length equals 12 residues. V shed 9 bases, J shed 8 bases, and the junction held 3 bases outside the gene matches. Germline V gene sequence: CDR1 MNHEY, CDR2 SVGAGI. CDR3 region: CASKDRDSPLHF. DNA of the CDR3: TGTGCCAGTAAGGACAGGGATTCACCCCTCCACTTT.

The chain uses TRBV29-1 and TRBJ1-4, with D possibly TRBD1 on 6 matching bases. CDR3 size: 17 residues. Deletions cut 5 bases from V and 0 bases from J, with 19 bases between. Germline V gene lookup returns CDR1 SQVTM and CDR2 ANQGSEA. The CDR3 protein is CSVRGHLGGTTNEKLFF. The CDR3 DNA reads as TGCAGCGTTCGGGGACATCTAGGTGGGACAACTAATGAAAAACTGTTTTTT. Together with reference TRBV29-1 and TRBJ1-4, the CDR3 gives the full variable domain: SAVISQKPSRDICQRGTSLTIQCQVDSQVTMMFWYRQQPGQSLTLIATANQGSEATYESGFVIDKFPISRPNLTFSTLTVSNMSPEDSSIYLCSVRGHLGGTTNEKLFFGSGTQLSVL.

This CDR3 is CASSRGGVKDQPQHF. The CDR3 bases are TGTGCCAGCAGCCGGGGAGGTGTCAAGGATCAGCCCCAGCATTTT. The chain links TRBV9 to TRBJ1-5; no definite D call. The germline V gene has CDR1 SGDLS and CDR2 YYNGEE. This CDR3 is built from 15 residues. Trimming took off 4 bases at V and 5 bases at J, with 16 bases between the two ends.

This rearrangement joins TRBV4-2 to TRBJ2-5; a possible D gene is TRBD2 (6 bases). The CDR3 has 15 amino acids. Trimming stripped 1 base from V and 2 bases from J, with 11 bases between. CDR1 is LGHNA and CDR2 is YNFKEQ in the germline V gene. The DNA for the CDR3 is TGTGCCAGCAGCCAAGGGAATAGCGGACAAGAGACCCAGTACTTC. Residues: CASSQGNSGQETQYF.

This sequence joins TRBV5-1 and TRBJ2-3; 16 positions agree with TRBD2. Per the germline V gene, CDR1 is SGHRS and CDR2 is YFSETQ. The CDR3 contains 18 residues. V lost 6 bases, J lost 0 bases, and 7 bases stayed unmatched. CDR3 sequence: CASNTGLAGGPSTDTQYF. In DNA form, the CDR3 reads TGCGCCAGCAATACGGGACTAGCGGGAGGGCCGAGCACAGATACGCAGTATTTT.

The chain recombines TRBV6-5 with TRBJ1-1, with D possibly TRBD1 on 6 matching bases. The CDR3 is 13 amino acids. Per the germline V gene, CDR1 is MNHEY and CDR2 is SVGAGI. The V end lost 8 bases, the J end lost 0 bases, and 10 bases lay between the germline ends. CDR3 DNA sequence: TGTGCCAGCGTCGGACAGATGAACACTGAAGCTTTCTTT. Its translation: CASVGQMNTEAFF.

The chain is built from TRBV24-1 and TRBJ2-2, with a tentative D call TRBD2 (6 bases). V was cut by 0 bases and J by 4 bases, with 11 bases left in between. Germline V gene sequence: CDR1 KGHDR, CDR2 SFDVKD. The CDR3 is 16 residues long. Here the CDR3 DNA reads TGTGCCACCAGTGATTTGCAGTTCGGGGGCACCGGGGAGCTGTTTTTT. Amino acid sequence: CATSDLQFGGTGELFF.

V is TRBV20-1 and J is TRBJ1-1; D might be TRBD1 (6 bases). Trimming pared 3 bases from V and 4 bases from J, leaving 12 bases between. The CDR3 is 13 amino acids. Germline-derived CDR1 and CDR2 are DFQATT and SNEGSKA (reference sequence). The chain's CDR3 is CSASGGPGTEAFF. CDR3 DNA: TGCAGTGCTAGTGGGGGGCCGGGCACTGAAGCTTTCTTT.

The chain employs TRBV2 and TRBJ1-4; maybe TRBD1 (5 bases). The V gene's germline CDR1 is SNHLY and CDR2 FYNNEI. V was shortened by 6 bases and J by 2 bases, with 22 bases between the two germline ends. The CDR3 contains 18 residues. For the CDR3, the DNA is TGTGCCAGCAGCCTATACGGACACATGGGCTATACTAATGAAAAACTGTTTTTT. This sequence encodes CASSLYGHMGYTNEKLFF.

The CDR3 coding sequence is TGCGCCAGCAGCTTGGAGTCCTCCCGAGGGTGGGGCTATGGCTACACCTTC. Translated, it gives CASSLESSRGWGYGYTF. V gene TRBV5-1 combines with J gene TRBJ1-2; unclear D gene. The CDR3 is 17 amino acids. V was shortened by 0 bases and J by 4 bases, with 19 bases between the two germline ends. Germline V gene data show CDR1 as SGHRS and CDR2 as YFSETQ.

V usage is TRBV6-5 and J usage is TRBJ1-3, with D possibly TRBD1 on 5 matching bases. CDR3 length equals 16 residues. V lost 0 bases and J 0 bases, leaving 9 bases between the germline ends. Germline CDR1 reads MNHEY; CDR2 reads SVGAGI. DNA for the CDR3: TGTGCCAGCAGTTACTCGGTACAGGCCTCTGGAAACACCATATATTTT. Its translation is CASSYSVQASGNTIYF.

This chain uses TRBV5-1 with TRBJ2-3; no clear D. CDR3 size: 15 residues. Trimming removed 0 bases from V and 4 bases from J, with 12 bases in between. Germline CDR1 is SGHRS and CDR2 is YFSETQ. Here the CDR3 DNA reads TGCGCCAGCAGCTTGGAGAGGAAACCATCAGATACGCAGTATTTT. The encoded protein is CASSLERKPSDTQYF.

This clone was recorded only once. The J gene is TRBJ2-3, the V gene TRBV28, with D perhaps matching TRBD2 (6 bases). V lost 6 bases, J lost 2 bases, and 15 bases lay in between. Germline V CDR1 and CDR2: MDHEN, SYDVKM. The CDR3 spans 15 residues. CDR3 protein: CASSRTGVDTDTQYF. CDR3 bases: TGTGCCAGCAGCCGGACGGGGGTAGACACAGATACGCAGTATTTT.